This entry lists 29 T cell receptor beta chains sequenced from one sample in a study of T cells in Graves' hyperthyroidism and ophthalmopathy. TCR beta CDR3 regions were amplified from RNA. During a first-round RT-PCR of the TCR CDR3, the HTBI primer set was used. From the multiplex PCR reads, TCRdb called clonotypes with MiXCR, one entry per CDR3 protein. Among some 600,000 distinct CDR3 sequences listed, over 11% were seen once. The sample comprised blood. These receptors were obtained from a young woman with Graves' hyperthyroidism that later progressed to Graves' ophthalmopathy.

This chain connects TRBV5-5 to TRBJ1-5, with D hard to call. The CDR3 contains 14 residues. The V gene lost 2 bases and the J gene lost 0 bases, with 6 bases spanning the gap. Germline CDR1 reads SGHKS; CDR2 reads YYEKEE (reference sequence). CDR3 nucleotides: TGTGCCAGCAGCTTATGGTATAGCAATCAGCCCCAGCATTTT. Translation gives CASSLWYSNQPQHF.

This clonotype occurred a few times. The chain recombines TRBV5-1 with TRBJ2-7; D is ambiguous. Germline CDR1 and CDR2: SGHRS and YFSETQ. This CDR3 contains 11 residues. Trimming left V 2 bases short and J 6 bases short, with 6 bases between. CDR3 DNA: TGCGCCAGCAGCTTTGGCCTCGAGCAGTACTTC. As protein: CASSFGLEQYF.

This clonotype was counted ten times or more. The chain employs TRBV7-2 and TRBJ2-7, with 9 bases matching TRBD1. Germline CDR1 SGHTA, CDR2 FQGNSA. J gave up 2 bases and V 4 bases, and 15 bases lay outside the gene matches. The CDR3 length is 18 residues. The CDR3: CASSSRPGTGLNAYEQYF. CDR3 DNA sequence: TGTGCCAGCAGCTCACGTCCCGGGACAGGGTTAAACGCCTACGAGCAGTACTTC.

This clonotype was seen many times. V and J are TRBV28 and TRBJ1-5; 8 nucleotides agree with TRBD1. Trimming at V came to 6 bases and at J to 5 bases, leaving 9 bases not matched to a gene. CDR1 and CDR2 from the germline V gene are MDHEN and SYDVKM. The CDR3 extends over 15 amino acids. The CDR3 here is CASRVIGQGDQPQHF. CDR3 nucleotides: TGTGCCAGCAGAGTAATTGGACAGGGCGATCAGCCCCAGCATTTT.

A few counts support this clonotype. The junction departs from the called germline gene at one end, perhaps through a read error. This rearrangement joins TRBV11-1 to TRBJ1-1; unclear D gene. The CDR3 sequence is 13 residues long. The V gene's germline CDR1 is SGHAT and CDR2 FQDESV (reference sequence). The CDR3 loop is CASSDLGNTEAFF. Here the CDR3 DNA reads TGCGCCAGCAGTGACCTCGGGAACACTGAAGCTTTCTTT.

This clonotype was seen at least ten times. The chain is built from TRBV28 and TRBJ1-5; no firm D call. V was shortened by 3 bases and J by 3 bases, with 12 bases between the two germline ends. The CDR3 is 15 residues long. Germline-derived CDR1 and CDR2 are MDHEN and SYDVKM. The CDR3 spells CASSLSTPLNQPQHF. As DNA, the CDR3 is TGTGCCAGCAGTTTGTCTACCCCCCTCAATCAGCCCCAGCATTTT.

This clonotype has a count of ten or more. The chain employs TRBV12-3 or TRBV12-4 and TRBJ2-5, with 8 bases lining up with TRBD2. The J segment lost 6 bases and the V segment lost 7 bases, leaving 7 bases of the junction unmatched. This CDR3 is 13 amino acids long. CDR3 DNA sequence: TGTGCCAGCACCGCCAGCGGGAGAAAGACCCAGTACTTC. This encodes CASTASGRKTQYF.

This clonotype was counted at least ten times. The chain carries TRBV19 and TRBJ1-2; 8 nucleotides match TRBD1. V was clipped by 6 bases and J by 3 bases; unmatched bases: 21. CDR1 and CDR2 from the germline V gene are LNHDA and SQIVND (reference sequence). The CDR3 consists of 19 residues. The CDR3 bases are TGTGCCAGTAGCCATACCTCTCCGGCCGGACAGGGAGGGGACTATGGCTACACCTTC. It yields the protein CASSHTSPAGQGGDYGYTF.

J is TRBJ1-4 and V is TRBV19, with unresolved D. The CDR3 length is 14 residues. V was clipped by 4 bases and J by 0 bases, with 6 bases between them. CDR1 is LNHDA, CDR2 SQIVND, per germline (reference sequence). The CDR3 DNA sequence: TGTGCCAGTAGTAAGATAGCAACTAATGAAAAACTGTTTTTT. Translated: CASSKIATNEKLFF.

The sample holds many counts of this clonotype. CDR3 amino acids: CASSTSGRISYNEQFF. The DNA of the CDR3 is TGTGCCAGCAGCACTAGCGGGAGGATAAGTTACAATGAGCAGTTCTTC. The V and J genes are TRBV7-3 and TRBJ2-1, with 12 bases aligning to TRBD2. The V gene's germline CDR1 is SGHTA and CDR2 FQGTGA. The CDR3 contains 16 residues. Trimming cost V 5 bases and J 4 bases; bases outside gene matches: 6.

This clonotype appeared many times. V usage is TRBV7-2 and J usage is TRBJ2-3; D call uncertain. The germline V gene encodes CDR1 SGHTA and CDR2 FQGNSA. The ends were cut back, 5 bases at V and 1 base at J, with 10 bases in the middle. The CDR3 has 14 residues. CDR3 sequence: CASSGRSGTDTQYF. CDR3 sequence (DNA): TGTGCCAGCAGCGGAAGGAGCGGCACAGATACGCAGTATTTT.

This clonotype was observed at least ten times. V and J are TRBV28 and TRBJ2-7, with D tentatively TRBD1 or TRBD2 (6 bases each). Germline V gives CDR1 MDHEN, CDR2 SYDVKM. The germline V and J ends were trimmed by 6 bases and 5 bases, with 14 bases remaining between them. CDR3 length: 13 residues. DNA for the CDR3: TGTGCCAGCAGGAAACAGGGCGGGGACGAGCAGTACTTC. Translated, it gives CASRKQGGDEQYF.

This clonotype turned up a few times. The chain links TRBV6-5 to TRBJ1-4; 7 bases align to TRBD1. The CDR3 covers 15 residues. V shed 0 bases, J shed 4 bases, and the junction held 2 bases outside the gene matches. Germline loops: CDR1 MNHEY, CDR2 SVGAGI. CDR3 in DNA: TGTGCCAGCAGTTACTCGAACAGGGGTAATGAAAAACTGTTTTTT. Amino acid sequence: CASSYSNRGNEKLFF.

This chain connects TRBV24-1 to TRBJ2-7, with D unresolved. This CDR3 comprises 13 residues. Germline V gene data show CDR1 as KGHDR and CDR2 as SFDVKD. Trimming took off 2 bases at V and 5 bases at J, with 9 bases between the two ends. CDR3 sequence reads: CATSDSVSDEQYF. Written as DNA, the CDR3 is TGTGCCACCAGTGATTCGGTCTCGGACGAGCAGTACTTC.

A note on this clonotype: This may be a read error, as it is one base from a much larger clone. The chain recombines TRBV12-5 with TRBJ2-3, with D perhaps matching TRBD2 (5 bases). The CDR3 sequence is 14 residues long. Per germline, CDR1 LGHNT and CDR2 FRNRAP. The CDR3: CTSGLVPQVLAQYF. The CDR3 nucleotides are TGTACTAGTGGTTTGGTCCCCCAAGTATTGGCGCAGTATTTT.

A few counts support this clonotype. The genes are TRBV15 and TRBJ2-2; D possibly corresponds to TRBD1 (6 bases). Germline assignment: CDR1 LNHNV and CDR2 YYDKDF (reference sequence). The V gene lost 5 bases and the J gene lost 4 bases, with 11 bases spanning the gap. The CDR3 totals 14 residues. The CDR3, as DNA: TGTGCCACCAGCGGATACAGGGTCACCGGGGAGCTGTTTTTT. Translating it yields CATSGYRVTGELFF. The whole variable domain, filled in from reference TRBV15 and TRBJ2-2, reads DAMVIQNPRYQVTQFGKPVTLSCSQTLNHNVMYWYQQKSSQAPKLLFHYYDKDFNNEADTPDNFQSRRPNTSFCFLDIRSPGLGDTAMYLCATSGYRVTGELFFGEGSRLTVL.

This chain uses TRBV24-1 with TRBJ2-2, with D tentatively TRBD2 (5 bases). V shed 2 bases and J shed 7 bases, with 10 bases lying between them. Germline V CDR1 and CDR2: KGHDR, SFDVKD. This CDR3 contains 14 residues. CDR3 amino acids: CATSDSGAVGELFF. CDR3 DNA: TGTGCCACCAGTGATTCTGGAGCGGTCGGGGAGCTGTTTTTT.

The V and J genes are TRBV4-2 and TRBJ2-3; unclear D gene. Germline CDR1 and CDR2: LGHNA and YNFKEQ. The V and J ends lost 2 bases and 2 bases respectively, with 20 bases between them. This CDR3 is built from 18 residues. This CDR3 reads CASSQPKVGYPPTDTQYF. DNA for the CDR3: TGTGCCAGCAGCCAACCCAAAGTGGGCTACCCTCCCACAGATACGCAGTATTTT.

This clonotype was detected ten times or more. CDR3 sequence reads: CASSWAGSSYNSPLHF. The CDR3 nucleotides read TGTGCCAGCAGTTGGGCCGGGAGCTCCTATAATTCACCCCTCCACTTT. The chain carries TRBV27 and TRBJ1-6; D uncertain. The V end was cut by 4 bases, the J end by 0 bases, with 10 bases between. Germline loops: CDR1 MNHEY, CDR2 SMNVEV (reference sequence). CDR3 size: 16 residues.

The chain combines TRBV4-1 with TRBJ1-1; 7 bases fit TRBD1. Trimming at V came to 1 base and at J to 7 bases, leaving 9 bases not matched to a gene. Germline V gives CDR1 MGHRA, CDR2 YSYEKL. The CDR3 has 15 residues. CDR3 sequence: CASSQGGRGRFEAFF. Written as DNA, the CDR3 is TGCGCCAGCAGCCAAGGGGGGAGGGGGCGTTTTGAAGCTTTCTTT.

In its sample, this clonotype was seen a few times. J is TRBJ2-5 and V is TRBV3-1; 15 bases match TRBD2. The CDR3 totals 17 residues. With 0 bases clipped from V and 3 bases from J, the junction kept 2 bases outside the gene matches. Germline V lookup: CDR1 LGHDT, CDR2 YNNKEL (reference sequence). CDR3 nucleotide sequence: TGTGCCAGCAGCCAAGAGGGACTAGCGGGAGGAAAAGAGACCCAGTACTTC. Translation: CASSQEGLAGGKETQYF.

This chain connects TRBV7-9 to TRBJ2-7; 10 bases are shared with TRBD1. V was clipped by 4 bases and J by 2 bases; unmatched bases: 8. CDR3 length: 16 amino acids. Germline CDR1 and CDR2: SEHNR and FQNEAQ (reference sequence). The CDR3 loop reads CASSSTPGQGTYEQYF. The CDR3 coding sequence is TGTGCCAGCAGCTCCACACCGGGACAGGGGACCTACGAGCAGTACTTC.

In its sample, this clonotype was seen many times. The J gene is TRBJ2-3, the V gene TRBV5-1; 10 bases agree with TRBD2. Germline V lookup: CDR1 SGHRS, CDR2 YFSETQ. The CDR3 has 18 amino acids. The V segment lost 1 base and the J segment 0 bases; nucleotides outside the gene matches: 8. CDR3 loop: CASSLLREAGGSTDTQYF. Written as DNA, the CDR3 is TGCGCCAGCAGCTTGCTACGGGAAGCGGGAGGGAGCACAGATACGCAGTATTTT.

This clonotype was found many times. The chain is built from TRBV29-1 and TRBJ1-2; 8 bases match TRBD1. CDR3 size: 11 residues. Germline V gene sequence: CDR1 SQVTM, CDR2 ANQGSEA. V was pared by 7 bases and J by 7 bases, with 5 bases of the junction left unmatched. Here the CDR3 DNA reads TGCAGCGCACAGGGGGGAGGTGGCTACACCTTC. It is translated as CSAQGGGGYTF. The complete variable domain, with remaining parts taken from reference TRBV29-1 and TRBJ1-2, reads SAVISQKPSRDICQRGTSLTIQCQVDSQVTMMFWYRQQPGQSLTLIATANQGSEATYESGFVIDKFPISRPNLTFSTLTVSNMSPEDSSIYLCSAQGGGGYTFGSGTRLTVV.

This clonotype was found many times. V usage is TRBV6-1 and J usage is TRBJ1-2; weak D call: TRBD1 (6 bases). Per germline, CDR1 MNHNS and CDR2 SASEGT. The CDR3 is made up of 15 amino acids. Deletions cut 5 bases from V and 4 bases from J, with 17 bases between. CDR3 DNA: TGTGCCAGCAGTACCACCCCGACAGGTGCCTATGGCTACACCTTC. Amino acid sequence: CASSTTPTGAYGYTF.

This clonotype was detected ten times or more. The chain uses TRBV18 and TRBJ2-3; D remains ambiguous. Deletions cut 2 bases from V and 0 bases from J, with 9 bases between. CDR1 is KGHSH and CDR2 is LQKENI in the germline V gene. The CDR3 consists of 15 residues. The CDR3 bases are TGTGCCAGCTCACCAATCGGCAGTAGCACAGATACGCAGTATTTT. This encodes CASSPIGSSTDTQYF.

The chain couples TRBV10-1 to TRBJ2-2; 9 bases agree with TRBD1. CDR3 length: 14 amino acids. Germline CDR1 WNHNN, CDR2 SYGVQD (reference sequence). The V gene end was trimmed by 6 bases and the J gene end by 6 bases; junction bases not matched to a gene: 5. The CDR3 sequence: CASRGDRVSGELFF. CDR3 sequence (DNA): TGCGCCAGCAGGGGGGACAGGGTGTCCGGGGAGCTGTTTTTT.

The table lists this clonotype with a few counts. The rearrangement uses TRBV27 and TRBJ2-7; TRBD2 matches at 9 bases. Germline V CDR1 and CDR2: MNHEY, SMNVEV (reference sequence). The V segment lost 5 bases and the J segment 3 bases; nucleotides outside the gene matches: 8. The CDR3 has 15 amino acids. DNA for the CDR3: TGTGCCAGCAGTCCCCGGACTAGCGCCCACTACGAGCAGTACTTC. Amino acids: CASSPRTSAHYEQYF.

This clonotype was detected ten times or more. The DNA for the CDR3 is TGTGCCTGGAGTCATCTAGGCCCCAATCAGCCCCAGCATTTT. Its protein is CAWSHLGPNQPQHF. This chain connects TRBV30 to TRBJ1-5; D gene unclear. The V end was cut by 2 bases, the J end by 3 bases, with 11 bases between. Germline lookup yields CDR1 GTSNPN and CDR2 SVGIG (reference sequence). CDR3 size: 14 residues.